These 5 T cell receptor beta chains originate from one sample sequenced in a study of blood T cell repertoires in COVID-19. Clones were read by immunoSEQ multiplex PCR, and TCRdb kept only the in-frame ones, dropping some. The sample carries hundreds of thousands of clones, 80% to 90% recorded once. Sequences were obtained from PBMCs or T cells enriched from blood (not recorded which). The receptor set was obtained from a woman between 18 and 29 years old who had recovered from COVID-19.

V and J are TRBV9 and TRBJ1-5, with unresolved D. The ends were cut back, 1 base at V and 2 bases at J, with 13 bases in the middle. The CDR3 loop spans 16 amino acids. Germline CDR1 reads SGDLS; CDR2 reads YYNGEE. The CDR3 DNA reads as TGTGCCAGCAGCGTAAACGCCGGTCGAGGCAATCAGCCCCAGCATTTT. Encoded protein: CASSVNAGRGNQPQHF.

V usage is TRBV2 and J usage is TRBJ1-2, with D possibly TRBD1 on 6 matching bases. Germline V CDR1 and CDR2: SNHLY, FYNNEI. The CDR3 is 12 residues long. V was cut by 8 bases and J by 0 bases, with 7 bases left in between. CDR3 bases: TGTGCCAGCCCAGGGGCTAACTATGGCTACACCTTC. Protein product: CASPGANYGYTF.

V is TRBV11-2 and J is TRBJ1-2, with D perhaps matching TRBD1 (5 bases). V was cut by 4 bases and J by 6 bases, with 18 bases left in between. Germline V gene sequence: CDR1 SGHAT, CDR2 FQNNGV. The CDR3 runs to 15 residues. CDR3 in DNA: TGTGCCAGCAGCTCTGGGGGGACGGGTAGGGATGGCTACACCTTC. This encodes CASSSGGTGRDGYTF.

The CDR3 nucleotides are TGTGCCACCAGCAGAGAGAACAGGGCTGAAGCTTTCTTT. It yields the protein CATSRENRAEAFF. V and J are TRBV15 and TRBJ1-1; a possible D gene is TRBD1 (6 bases). The CDR3 has 13 residues. Trimming removed 0 bases from V and 6 bases from J, with 8 bases in between. Looked up from germline, CDR1 is LNHNV and CDR2 is YYDKDF (reference sequence).

The rearrangement uses TRBV2 and TRBJ2-3, with 10 bases matching TRBD1. The CDR3 is made up of 15 amino acids. Germline values: CDR1 SNHLY, CDR2 FYNNEI. V lost 6 bases and J lost 5; bases outside the gene matches: 8. The CDR3 coding sequence is TGTGCCAGCAGCGCGGGACAGGGGTTTGGAGATACGCAGTATTTT. Its translation is CASSAGQGFGDTQYF. The whole variable domain, remainder taken from reference TRBV2 and TRBJ2-3, is EPEVTQTPSHQVTQMGQEVILRCVPISNHLYFYWYRQILGQKVEFLVSFYNNEISEKSEIFDDQFSVERPDGSNFTLKIRSTKLEDSAMYFCASSAGQGFGDTQYFGPGTRLTVL.